The 14 T cell receptor beta chains in this list originate from one sample, sequenced in a study of T cells in women clearing cervical HPV infection. Assay used: immunoSEQ multiplex PCR; TCRdb lists only in-frame clones, some missing. The listing contains 20,000 to 25,000 clones. Sample: blood buffy coat. Every receptor here comes from a woman between 18 and 69 years old with a cervical HPV16 infection that either progressed to CIN3+ or cleared (not recorded which).

With regard to this clone: The DNA ends 3 residues before the CDR3 does, and the rest of the CDR3 is filled in from the germline J gene. This rearrangement joins TRBV6-2 or TRBV6-3 to TRBJ2-7; 7 bases agree with TRBD2. The CDR3 consists of 15 residues. Germline assignment: CDR1 MNHEY and CDR2 SVGEGT. The ends lost 0 bases at V and 3 bases at J; junction bases unmatched: 5. Incomplete CDR3 DNA: TGTGCCAGCAGTTACTCCGGGGGGAAAAGCTACGAG. It encodes CASSYSGGKSYE. In full, the CDR3 is CASSYSGGKSYEQYF.

In the case of this clone: The read terminates 3 residues before the CDR3 end, so the remaining end is supplied by the germline J gene. The chain carries TRBV4-1 and TRBJ2-3; D call uncertain. V lost 1 base to trimming and J lost 5 bases, with 13 bases between them. The CDR3 length is 15 residues. The V gene's germline CDR1 is MGHRA and CDR2 YSYEKL. This CDR3 is CASSQGWLERDTQYF. The sequenced CDR3 bases are TGCGCCAGCAGCCAAGGCTGGCTAGAGAGAGATACG.

A note on this clone: The observed sequence ends 3 residues before the CDR3 terminus, with the missing tail filled in from the germline J gene. J is TRBJ1-4 and V is TRBV10-3; the D is unclear. The CDR3 loop spans 15 amino acids. V lost 6 bases, J lost 5 bases, and 16 bases lay in between. Germline V gene data show CDR1 as ENHRY and CDR2 as SYGVKD. CDR3 DNA, as far as it was read: TGTGCCATCAGCCATTCCGGGGTAAACAATGAAAAA. Its translation: CAISHSGVNNEK. The CDR3 in its entirety is CAISHSGVNNEKLFF.

Concerning this clone itself: The read finishes 3 residues shy of the CDR3 end, and the germline J gene is used to complete it. This rearrangement joins TRBV28 to TRBJ2-1; 9 bases match TRBD2. The ends lost 2 bases at V and 8 bases at J; junction bases unmatched: 16. This CDR3 has 18 amino acids. Looked up from germline, CDR1 is MDHEN and CDR2 is SYDVKM. This chain's CDR3 is CASSLVGLAGGPWDEQFF. The CDR3 bases that were read are TGTGCCAGCAGTTTAGTTGGACTGGCGGGAGGGCCCTGGGATGAG.

A note on this clone: Read data end 3 residues before the CDR3 end; the end is taken from the germline J gene. J is TRBJ2-3 and V is TRBV6-2 or TRBV6-3; the match to TRBD2 covers 8 bases. The length of the CDR3 is 16 residues. Trimming cost V 4 bases and J 1 base; bases outside gene matches: 7. Germline CDR1 is MNHEY and CDR2 is SVGEGT. The CDR3 sequence is CASSFQRESGTDTQYF. CDR3 bases read: TGTGCCAGCAGTTTTCAGCGGGAGAGTGGCACAGATACG.

As regards this clone: The junction departs from germline at one end; a sequencing error may be responsible. The read ends 3 residues shy of where the CDR3 ends; the end is completed using the germline J gene. This chain connects TRBV18 to TRBJ2-3; tentatively, D is TRBD1 (5 bases). Germline V gives CDR1 KGHSH, CDR2 LQKENI. CDR3 length: 17 residues. The sequenced part of the CDR3 DNA is TGTGCCAGCTCACCCGAAACCAGGACAACCGGCACGGATACG. Its protein product is CASSPETRTTGTDT. The full CDR3 sequence reads CASSPETRTTGTDTQYF. Looking up the rest from reference TRBV18 and TRBJ2-3 gives the full variable domain: NAGVMQNPRHLVRRRGQEARLRCSPMKGHSHVYWYRQLPEEGLKFMVYLQKENIIDESGMPKERFSAEFPKEGPSILRIQQVVRGDSAAYFCASSPETRTTGTDTQYFGPGTRLTVL.

The sequenced CDR3 bases are TGTGCCAGTAGTATATTGACAGGGAGGGGT. It specifies CASSILTGRG. The entire CDR3 protein reads CASSILTGRGQYF. This chain joins TRBV19 and TRBJ2-4; either TRBD1 or TRBD2 may supply D (7 bases each). Read coverage stops 3 residues before the CDR3 terminus; the germline J gene supplies the remainder. Looked up from germline, CDR1 is LNHDA and CDR2 is SQIVND (reference sequence). The CDR3 sequence is 13 residues long.

Comments on this clone: The CDR3 extends 3 residues past the end of the read, so its final part is completed from the germline J gene. J is TRBJ2-2 and V is TRBV5-1; possibly TRBD2 for D (5 bases). This CDR3 has 14 residues. Germline V CDR1 and CDR2: SGHRS, YFSETQ. CDR3 DNA (partial): TGCGCCAGCAGCTTCGGGGAATCTAATGAAAAG. Encoded protein: CASSFGESNEK. In full, the CDR3 reads CASSFGESNEKLFF.

As to this clone: The missing CDR3 end, 3 residues past where the read stops, is filled in from the germline J gene. The chain has TRBV13 and TRBJ2-3; TRBD2 matches 10 bases. Germline V gene sequence: CDR1 PRHDT, CDR2 FYEKMQ (reference sequence). The CDR3 consists of 18 residues. V trimming: 4 bases; J trimming: 7 bases; junction bases outside the gene matches: 17. CDR3 residues: CASSSGWSLAGEMNTQYF. The sequenced part of the CDR3 DNA is TGTGCCAGCAGCTCCGGGTGGAGTCTAGCGGGAGAAATGAATACG.

CDR3 residues: CASSPPGTGLNTYTF. CDR3 bases read: TGTGCCAGCAGCCCCCCCGGGACAGGGTTAAATACC. This chain uses TRBV7-9 with TRBJ1-2; 9 positions agree with TRBD1. The read halts 3 residues ahead of the CDR3 end, with the missing end drawn from the germline J gene. Germline CDR1 is SEHNR and CDR2 is FQNEAQ (reference sequence). The CDR3 extends over 15 amino acids.

As concerns this clone: Read sequence stops 3 residues before the CDR3 end, and the germline J gene provides the missing end. The chain carries TRBV5-5 and TRBJ2-2; a possible D gene is TRBD1 (7 bases). The CDR3 is 14 residues long. The germline V gene encodes CDR1 SGHKS and CDR2 YYEKEE (reference sequence). The covered CDR3 bases are TGTGCCAGCAGCCGGAGGGGGCAGGGGGAAAAG. It yields the protein CASSRRGQGEK. The whole CDR3 sequence is CASSRRGQGEKLFF.

On this clone itself: A junction end diverges from the germline sequence, so it may reflect a read error. The sequenced fragment ends 3 residues before the CDR3 boundary, so the rest is inferred from the germline J gene. The chain carries TRBV4-2 and TRBJ2-1; D is undetermined. The CDR3 runs 13 residues. Germline V lookup: CDR1 LGHNA, CDR2 YNFKEQ. CDR3 sequence: CASSQDIQNEQFF. Incomplete CDR3 DNA: TGCGCCAGCAGCCAAGATATCCAGAATGAG.

As for this clone: The CDR3 end lies 3 residues beyond the end of the read and is filled in from the germline J gene. The chain links TRBV19 to TRBJ2-7; D is perhaps TRBD1 (6 bases). Looked up from germline, CDR1 is LNHDA and CDR2 is SQIVND (reference sequence). Between the trimmed V and J ends, which lost 4 bases and 0 bases, there was a span of 10 bases. The CDR3 is made up of 14 amino acids. The CDR3 sequence is CASSTGQSSYEQYF. Partial CDR3 DNA: TGTGCCAGTAGTACTGGACAGTCCTCCTACGAG.

CDR3: CASSYAAGVYEQYF. The CDR3 bases that were read are TGTGCCAGCAGCTACGCAGCGGGAGTCTACGAG. The chain links TRBV14 to TRBJ2-7; TRBD2 agrees at 8 bases. The sequence runs out 3 residues before the end of the CDR3; the remainder is reconstructed from the germline J gene. The CDR3 consists of 14 residues. Germline CDR1 is SGHDN and CDR2 is FVKESK. Trimming removed 5 bases from V and 3 bases from J; junction bases left unmatched: 6. The full variable domain, its missing parts supplied by reference TRBV14 and TRBJ2-7, is EAGVTQFPSHSVIEKGQTVTLRCDPISGHDNLYWYRRVMGKEIKFLLHFVKESKQDESGMPNNRFLAERTGGTYSTLKVQPAELEDSGVYFCASSYAAGVYEQYFGPGTRLTVT.